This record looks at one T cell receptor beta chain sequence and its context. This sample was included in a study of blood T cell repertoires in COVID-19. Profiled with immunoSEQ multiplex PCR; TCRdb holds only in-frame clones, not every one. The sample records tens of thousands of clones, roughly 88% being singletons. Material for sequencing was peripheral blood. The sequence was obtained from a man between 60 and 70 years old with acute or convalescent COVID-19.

CDR3 residues: CASRSLAGGQETQYF. In DNA form, the CDR3 reads TGCGCCAGCAGGTCACTAGCGGGAGGGCAGGAGACCCAGTACTTC. The V gene is TRBV5-1, the J gene TRBJ2-5; 13 positions agree with TRBD2. From germline, CDR1 is SGHRS and CDR2 YFSETQ. V shed 5 bases, J shed 5 bases, and the junction held 6 bases outside the gene matches. CDR3 size: 15 residues.